A single sample is the source of the 10 T cell receptor beta chains below, sequenced in a study of blood T cell repertoires in COVID-19. TCRdb's copy holds only in-frame clones and misses some; the assay was immunoSEQ multiplex PCR. Among about 160,000 clones listed, roughly four fifths were seen once. Sequenced: peripheral blood. These TCRs come from a man in his fifties or sixties with active or convalescent COVID-19.

The CDR3 DNA is TGCAGTGCTAGTTACGGGGGGGCCTCAGGCAATGAGCAGTTCTTC. Translating it yields CSASYGGASGNEQFF. The V gene is TRBV20-1, the J gene TRBJ2-1; 8 positions agree with TRBD2. CDR1 and CDR2 (germline): DFQATT, SNEGSKA (reference sequence). Trimming at V came to 3 bases and at J to 6 bases, leaving 10 bases not matched to a gene. The CDR3 runs to 15 residues.

The chain joins TRBV5-1 to TRBJ1-5; TRBD1 might be the D (6 bases). This CDR3 region has 14 residues. Per the germline V gene, CDR1 is SGHRS and CDR2 is YFSETQ. V was pared by 1 base and J by 6 bases, with 11 bases between. The CDR3 here is CASSLSGGAQPQHF. Here the CDR3 DNA reads TGCGCCAGCAGCTTGTCGGGGGGGGCTCAGCCCCAGCATTTT.

This sequence joins TRBV11-1 and TRBJ1-4; no definite D call. V gave up 5 bases and J gave up 1 base, with 11 bases separating them. From germline, CDR1 is SGHAT and CDR2 FQDESV (reference sequence). This CDR3 region has 15 residues. CDR3 region: CASSIRRGTNEKLFF. As DNA, the CDR3 is TGTGCCAGCAGCATTAGGCGGGGAACTAATGAAAAACTGTTTTTT.

This clone has only one observation. The rearrangement joins TRBV6-1 to TRBJ1-5; 10 nucleotides match TRBD1. Germline CDR1 and CDR2: MNHNS and SASEGT. This CDR3 has 16 amino acids. V was clipped by 3 bases and J by 5 bases; unmatched bases: 7. The chain's CDR3 is CASSELRDRGDQPQHF. The CDR3, as DNA: TGTGCCAGCAGTGAGCTCCGGGACAGGGGAGATCAGCCCCAGCATTTT.

The V call is TRBV10-3, the J call TRBJ1-2, with TRBD1 identical over 9 bases. Germline CDR1 reads ENHRY; CDR2 reads SYGVKD. The CDR3 spans 12 residues. J lost 5 bases, V lost 6 bases, and 1 base had no gene match. The CDR3 sequence: CAISGQGYGYTF. The CDR3 DNA follows: TGTGCCATCAGCGGACAGGGGTATGGCTACACCTTC.

This chain joins TRBV2 and TRBJ1-5; possible D gene TRBD1, 5 bases. Trimming took off 6 bases at V and 0 bases at J, with 9 bases between the two ends. The V gene's germline CDR1 is SNHLY and CDR2 FYNNEI. This CDR3 region has 14 residues. CDR3 amino acids: CASRVGGSNQPQHF. The CDR3 nucleotides read TGTGCCAGCAGAGTGGGGGGTAGCAATCAGCCCCAGCATTTT.

This chain connects TRBV6-1 to TRBJ1-1, with 8 positions matching TRBD1. Germline CDR1 reads MNHNS; CDR2 reads SASEGT. Losses at the gene ends were 2 bases for V and 5 bases for J; bases not matched to a gene: 4. The CDR3 is 14 residues long. CDR3 bases: TGTGCCAGCAGTGAATCAGGGGGCATAACTGAAGCTTTCTTT. Translation: CASSESGGITEAFF.

The rearrangement links TRBV18 to TRBJ1-6; TRBD1 aligns across 7 bases. CDR3 length: 16 amino acids. In germline, CDR1 is KGHSH, CDR2 LQKENI. The junction had 11 bases not matched to a gene; V was cut back by 6 bases and J by 6 bases. The CDR3 sequence is CASSLTGQGVNSPLHF. CDR3 coding DNA: TGTGCCAGCTCCTTAACAGGGCAGGGGGTTAATTCACCCCTCCACTTT. The entire variable domain, with the rest obtained from reference TRBV18 and TRBJ1-6, is as follows: NAGVMQNPRHLVRRRGQEARLRCSPMKGHSHVYWYRQLPEEGLKFMVYLQKENIIDESGMPKERFSAEFPKEGPSILRIQQVVRGDSAAYFCASSLTGQGVNSPLHFGNGTRLTVT.

A remark on this clone: Other DNA sequences within the sample encode an identical CDR3. This sequence joins TRBV5-1 and TRBJ1-6, with 8 bases lining up with TRBD1. The J segment lost 10 bases and the V segment lost 0 bases, leaving 6 bases of the junction unmatched. From germline, CDR1 is SGHRS and CDR2 YFSETQ. The CDR3 totals 15 residues. The CDR3 DNA is TGCGCCAGCAGCTTGGCCGGACAGGGTCGATCACCCCTCCACTTT. This sequence encodes CASSLAGQGRSPLHF.

V gene TRBV5-6 combines with J gene TRBJ2-6; weak D call: TRBD1 (7 bases). CDR1 is SGHDT, CDR2 YYEEEE, per germline. The CDR3 covers 19 residues. The V gene lost 0 bases and the J gene lost 0 bases, with 16 bases spanning the gap. Written as DNA, the CDR3 is TGTGCCAGCAGCTTGGTTTTGGCAGGGGGGCCCTCTGGGGCCAACGTCCTGACTTTC. This sequence encodes CASSLVLAGGPSGANVLTF.